The clone carrying this T cell receptor beta chain appeared a single time. This specimen belongs to a study of blood T cell repertoires in COVID-19. Study background: Researchers got acute and convalescent COVID-19 samples from the United States, Italy and Spain.

The CDR3 is 13 amino acids. Germline CDR1 is KGHDR and CDR2 is SFDVKD. Trimming took off 4 bases at V and 8 bases at J, with 13 bases between the two ends. Profiled with immunoSEQ multiplex PCR; TCRdb holds only in-frame clones, not every one. The profile shows 30,000 or so clones, about four fifths of them singletons. J is TRBJ2-5 and V is TRBV24-1; D is unresolved. Input material: peripheral blood. The clonotype originates from a man aged 80 or over with active or convalescent COVID-19. The CDR3 DNA reads as TGTGCCACCAGTGACATAGTCCCAACTACCCAGTACTTC. It encodes CATSDIVPTTQYF.